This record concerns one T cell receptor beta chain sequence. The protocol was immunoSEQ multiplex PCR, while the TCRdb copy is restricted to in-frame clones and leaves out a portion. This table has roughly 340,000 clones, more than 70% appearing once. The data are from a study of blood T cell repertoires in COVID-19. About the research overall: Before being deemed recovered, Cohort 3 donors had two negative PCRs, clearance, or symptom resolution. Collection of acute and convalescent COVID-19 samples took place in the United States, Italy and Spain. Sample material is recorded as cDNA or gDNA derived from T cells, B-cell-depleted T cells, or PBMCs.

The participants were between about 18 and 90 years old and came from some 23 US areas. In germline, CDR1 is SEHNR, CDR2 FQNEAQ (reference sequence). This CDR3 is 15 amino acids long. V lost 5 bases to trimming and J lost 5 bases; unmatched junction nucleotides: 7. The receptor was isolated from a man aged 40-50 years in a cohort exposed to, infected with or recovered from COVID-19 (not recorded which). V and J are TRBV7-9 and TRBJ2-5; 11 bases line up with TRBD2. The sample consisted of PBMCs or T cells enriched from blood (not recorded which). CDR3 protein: CASSTTSGSGETQYF. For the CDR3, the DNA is TGTGCCAGCAGCACTACTAGCGGGAGTGGTGAGACCCAGTACTTC.